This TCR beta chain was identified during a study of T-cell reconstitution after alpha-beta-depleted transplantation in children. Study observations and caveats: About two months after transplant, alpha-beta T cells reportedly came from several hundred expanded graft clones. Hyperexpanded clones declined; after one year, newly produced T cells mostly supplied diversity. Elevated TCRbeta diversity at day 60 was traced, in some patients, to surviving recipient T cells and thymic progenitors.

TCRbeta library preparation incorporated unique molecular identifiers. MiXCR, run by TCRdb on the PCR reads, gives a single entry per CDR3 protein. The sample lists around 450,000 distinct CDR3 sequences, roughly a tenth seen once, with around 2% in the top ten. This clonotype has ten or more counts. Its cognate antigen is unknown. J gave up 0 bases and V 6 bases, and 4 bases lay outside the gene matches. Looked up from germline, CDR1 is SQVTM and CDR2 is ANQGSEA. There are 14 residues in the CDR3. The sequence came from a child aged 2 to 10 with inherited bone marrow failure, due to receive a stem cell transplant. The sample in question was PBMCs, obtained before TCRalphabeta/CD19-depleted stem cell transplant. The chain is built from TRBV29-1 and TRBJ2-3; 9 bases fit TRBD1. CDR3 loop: CSVTDRGSTDTQYF. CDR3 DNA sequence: TGCAGCGTCACGGACAGGGGAAGCACAGATACGCAGTATTTT.